This T cell receptor beta chain originates from a study of CD4+ T cells in melanoma. The study's findings and limits: Neoantigen-specific CD4+ T cells in melanoma reportedly had diverse differentiation states. A reported correlation linked neoantigen-specific CD4+ T cells to CD8+, macrophage and B cell function.

Notes on this clone: The antigen is undetermined.

This CDR3 has 14 residues. V dropped 1 base and J dropped 3 bases, with 9 bases sitting between them. In germline, CDR1 is LNHDA, CDR2 SQIVND (reference sequence). Data came from immunoSEQ multiplex PCR; TCRdb stores just in-frame clones and leaves some out. The sample lists about 140,000 clones; 80% to 95% were seen once. This chain links TRBV19 with TRBJ1-2; the D is unclear. The source is a human donor with melanoma. CDR3 in amino acids: CASSIGELYYGYTF. Here the CDR3 DNA reads TGTGCCAGTAGTATAGGGGAACTGTACTATGGCTACACCTTC.